What follows are 26 T cell receptor beta chains derived from one specimen sequenced in a study of blood T cell repertoires in COVID-19. Sequencing used immunoSEQ multiplex PCR; TCRdb keeps in-frame clones, though not all of them. The sample carries about 190,000 clones, approximately 88% recorded once. The sequenced material came from peripheral blood. The receptors shown here come from a man aged 40-49 years with acute or convalescent COVID-19.

V and J are TRBV2 and TRBJ2-7; 7 bases match TRBD1. There are 14 residues in the CDR3. V lost 7 bases to trimming and J lost 3 bases; unmatched junction nucleotides: 9. Per germline, CDR1 SNHLY and CDR2 FYNNEI. Written as DNA, the CDR3 is TGTGCCAGCATGTCTTTGGGACAGTTCTACGAGCAGTACTTC. Protein product: CASMSLGQFYEQYF.

The V call is TRBV3-1 (or the pseudogene TRBV3-2), the J call TRBJ2-3; TRBD2 agrees at 9 bases. The junction had 11 bases not matched to a gene; V was cut back by 4 bases and J by 3 bases. The germline CDR1 and CDR2 sequences are LGHDT and YNNKEL (reference sequence). This CDR3 comprises 17 residues. The CDR3, as DNA: TGTGCCAGCAGCCCCCCCCTAGCGGGGCCGTTGACAGATACGCAGTATTTT. Translating gives CASSPPLAGPLTDTQYF.

The chain has TRBV5-4 and TRBJ2-1, with TRBD1 matching over 7 bases. The ends lost 4 bases at V and 1 base at J; junction bases unmatched: 5. There are 15 residues in the CDR3. CDR1 is SGHNT and CDR2 is YYREEE in the germline V gene (reference sequence). Here the CDR3 reads CASSIDRASYNEQFF. In nucleotides, the CDR3 is TGTGCCAGCAGCATTGACAGGGCTTCCTACAATGAGCAGTTCTTC.

The rearrangement uses TRBV7-2 and TRBJ1-2; D unresolved. V was pared by 5 bases and J by 8 bases, with 9 bases between. This CDR3 contains 11 residues. The germline CDR1 and CDR2 sequences are SGHTA and FQGNSA. Here the CDR3 DNA reads TGTGCCAGCAGCCGCGGACTGGGCTACACCTTC. It codes for CASSRGLGYTF.

This clone is a singleton in its sample. This chain links TRBV2 with TRBJ2-1; D is possibly TRBD2 (5 bases). The germline V and J ends were trimmed by 4 bases and 2 bases, with 9 bases remaining between them. Germline V gene lookup returns CDR1 SNHLY and CDR2 FYNNEI. The length of the CDR3 is 14 residues. CDR3 amino acids: CASSGTPTYNEQFF. As DNA, the CDR3 is TGTGCCAGCAGTGGGACTCCCACCTACAATGAGCAGTTCTTC.

The chain carries TRBV9 and TRBJ2-1; 10 positions match TRBD2. The CDR3 contains 17 residues. Germline CDR1 reads SGDLS; CDR2 reads YYNGEE. The J segment lost 1 base and the V segment lost 0 bases, leaving 4 bases of the junction unmatched. CDR3 nucleotide sequence: TGTGCCAGCAGCGTAGGGCTAGCGGGGGTTTCCTACAATGAGCAGTTCTTC. Amino acid sequence: CASSVGLAGVSYNEQFF.

In its sample, this clone was seen a few times. The rearrangement joins TRBV9 to TRBJ2-2; no clear D. Germline V gives CDR1 SGDLS, CDR2 YYNGEE. Trimming left V 0 bases short and J 4 bases short, with 13 bases between. The CDR3 contains 16 residues. The CDR3: CASSVASGFVTGELFF. DNA of the CDR3: TGTGCCAGCAGCGTAGCCTCCGGTTTTGTCACCGGGGAGCTGTTTTTT.

This clone was detected only once. The V call is TRBV18, the J call TRBJ2-5, with unresolved D. With 2 bases removed from V and 1 base from J, the gap between germline ends came to 14 bases. Germline CDR1 and CDR2: KGHSH and LQKENI. This CDR3 spans 16 amino acids. CDR3 DNA: TGTGCCAGCTCACCAGGCGGCCGATCGGGCCAAGAGACCCAGTACTTC. Translated: CASSPGGRSGQETQYF.

The chain joins TRBV2 to TRBJ2-5; tentative D call: TRBD2 (5 bases). CDR1 is SNHLY and CDR2 is FYNNEI in the germline V gene. The ends were cut back, 10 bases at V and 5 bases at J, with 14 bases in the middle. This CDR3 comprises 12 residues. This chain's CDR3 is CATSTDSETQYF. The CDR3 region has the DNA TGTGCCACTTCCACGGACTCGGAGACCCAGTACTTC.

The V and J genes are TRBV27 and TRBJ1-2; weak D call: TRBD1 (6 bases). Germline V gene lookup returns CDR1 MNHEY and CDR2 SMNVEV (reference sequence). This CDR3 region has 15 residues. Trimming cost V 5 bases and J 5 bases, with 18 bases left between them. The CDR3, as DNA: TGTGCCAGCAGTACTAGGGGAGGGGGATTATATGGCTACACCTTC. Translation: CASSTRGGGLYGYTF.

This clone was seen a handful of times. The chain couples TRBV7-9 to TRBJ2-2; D is possibly TRBD1 (7 bases). Germline V gene data show CDR1 as SEHNR and CDR2 as FQNEAQ (reference sequence). Trimming left V 2 bases short and J 1 base short, with 11 bases between. The CDR3 is made up of 16 amino acids. The CDR3 sequence: CASSLRQGGNTGELFF. The CDR3 DNA sequence: TGTGCCAGCAGCTTAAGACAGGGAGGGAACACCGGGGAGCTGTTTTTT.

This clone has a handful of counts. V usage is TRBV30 and J usage is TRBJ1-5; 9 bases map to TRBD1. The V gene end was trimmed by 0 bases and the J gene end by 4 bases; junction bases not matched to a gene: 4. Germline values: CDR1 GTSNPN, CDR2 SVGIG (reference sequence). CDR3 size: 15 residues. The CDR3 loop reads CAWSVAGTGNQPQHF. CDR3 sequence (DNA): TGTGCCTGGAGTGTAGCCGGGACAGGGAATCAGCCCCAGCATTTT. Full variable domain (outside the CDR3, taken from reference TRBV30 and TRBJ1-5): SQTIHQWPATLVQPVGSPLSLECTVEGTSNPNLYWYRQAAGRGLQLLFYSVGIGQISSEVPQNLSASRPQDRQFILSSKKLLLSDSGFYLCAWSVAGTGNQPQHFGDGTRLSIL.

CDR3 in amino acids: CASSQERSGNQPQHF. The CDR3 region has the DNA TGTGCCAGCAGCCAAGAGAGGTCCGGAAATCAGCCCCAGCATTTT. The chain is built from TRBV4-2 and TRBJ1-5; D gene uncertain. Germline V CDR1 and CDR2: LGHNA, YNFKEQ. The CDR3 is made up of 15 amino acids. Trimming stripped 0 bases from V and 4 bases from J, with 10 bases between.

The chain employs TRBV11-1 and TRBJ2-1; TRBD1 agrees at 8 bases. From germline, CDR1 is SGHAT and CDR2 FQDESV (reference sequence). The CDR3 loop spans 15 amino acids. With V trimmed by 5 bases and J by 3 bases, 6 bases remained unmatched. Here the CDR3 reads CASSPRQGYYNEQFF. For the CDR3, the DNA is TGTGCCAGCAGCCCCCGACAGGGGTACTACAATGAGCAGTTCTTC.

The gene calls are TRBV29-1 and TRBJ1-1, with D maybe TRBD1 (6 bases). The CDR3 is 12 amino acids. V was shortened by 6 bases and J by 5 bases, with 13 bases between the two germline ends. CDR1 and CDR2 (germline): SQVTM, ANQGSEA. The DNA for the CDR3 is TGCAGCGTCAACAGGGCAGGGACTGAAGCTTTCTTT. Its protein product is CSVNRAGTEAFF.

The V and J genes are TRBV7-2 and TRBJ2-1; D gene uncertain. This CDR3 contains 11 residues. Germline V gene sequence: CDR1 SGHTA, CDR2 FQGNSA. V gave up 2 bases and J gave up 8 bases, with 4 bases separating them. The DNA of the CDR3 is TGTGCCAGCAGCTTATTCTATGAGCAGTTCTTC. Residues: CASSLFYEQFF.

This chain joins TRBV10-3 and TRBJ2-5; 11 bases are shared with TRBD1. The CDR3 contains 16 residues. The germline V gene encodes CDR1 ENHRY and CDR2 SYGVKD. After removal of 1 base from V and 2 bases from J, the junction contained 3 bases not matched to a gene. CDR3 nucleotides: TGTGCCATCAGTGAGTGGGGGACAGGGGGGCAAGAGACCCAGTACTTC. Amino acid sequence: CAISEWGTGGQETQYF.

The genes are TRBV30 and TRBJ1-3, with TRBD1 as a possible D gene (5 bases). The germline CDR1 and CDR2 sequences are GTSNPN and SVGIG (reference sequence). This CDR3 has 12 residues. V was clipped by 2 bases and J by 8 bases, with 10 bases between them. The CDR3 nucleotides read TGTGCCTGGAGTAAGGGGAGGGACACCATATATTTT. Protein sequence: CAWSKGRDTIYF. Drawing the rest from reference TRBV30 and TRBJ1-3, the complete variable domain is SQTIHQWPATLVQPVGSPLSLECTVEGTSNPNLYWYRQAAGRGLQLLFYSVGIGQISSEVPQNLSASRPQDRQFILSSKKLLLSDSGFYLCAWSKGRDTIYFGEGSWLTVV.

The chain uses TRBV18 and TRBJ1-5; TRBD1 aligns across 9 bases. V dropped 6 bases and J dropped 3; count of bases not matched to a gene: 6. Per the germline V gene, CDR1 is KGHSH and CDR2 is LQKENI. The CDR3 length is 15 residues. CDR3 bases: TGTGCCAGCTCGCGGGACAGGGTATACAATCAGCCCCAGCATTTT. This codes for CASSRDRVYNQPQHF.

This clone was counted a few times. The genes are TRBV18 and TRBJ2-7; 8 nucleotides agree with TRBD1. Trimming removed 0 bases from V and 6 bases from J; junction bases left unmatched: 7. The V gene's germline CDR1 is KGHSH and CDR2 LQKENI. This CDR3 has 15 amino acids. The CDR3 region has the DNA TGTGCCAGCTCACCACCATCGACAGGGGAAGGCGAGCAGTACTTC. It codes for CASSPPSTGEGEQYF.

V gene TRBV27 combines with J gene TRBJ2-3; D is ambiguous. This CDR3 is built from 13 residues. Trimming took off 3 bases at V and 0 bases at J, with 4 bases between the two ends. Per the germline V gene, CDR1 is MNHEY and CDR2 is SMNVEV (reference sequence). The CDR3 sequence is CASSFYSTDTQYF. As DNA, the CDR3 is TGTGCCAGCAGTTTCTATAGCACAGATACGCAGTATTTT.

The chain recombines TRBV14 with TRBJ2-1; 7 nucleotides align to TRBD1. Germline-derived CDR1 and CDR2 are SGHDN and FVKESK. This CDR3 contains 16 residues. With 2 bases clipped from V and 7 bases from J, the junction kept 11 bases outside the gene matches. The DNA for the CDR3 is TGTGCCAGCAGCCAATTTGCCGGGACAGAGCAGAATGAGCAGTTCTTC. It codes for CASSQFAGTEQNEQFF.

The chain uses TRBV6-4 and TRBJ2-3, with a tentative D call TRBD2 (6 bases). Germline-derived CDR1 and CDR2 are MRHNA and SNTAGT. CDR3 length equals 15 residues. Between the trimmed V and J ends, which lost 4 bases and 1 base, there was a span of 12 bases. CDR3 in amino acids: CASSALTSRTDTQYF. As DNA, the CDR3 is TGTGCCAGCAGTGCGTTGACTAGTCGCACAGATACGCAGTATTTT.

CDR3: CASSLEPHRANTGELFF. The CDR3, as DNA: TGCGCCAGCAGCTTGGAACCTCACAGGGCGAACACCGGGGAGCTGTTTTTT. The chain recombines TRBV5-1 with TRBJ2-2; tentatively, D is TRBD1 (6 bases). This CDR3 has 17 amino acids. Trimming took off 0 bases at V and 0 bases at J, with 12 bases between the two ends. The germline gives CDR1 SGHRS, CDR2 YFSETQ.

This chain joins TRBV12-2 and TRBJ2-5; the D segment call TRBD2 is taken from the table without a DNA check. TRBV12-2 is deemed a pseudogene. This CDR3 comprises 14 residues. In nucleotides, the CDR3 is TGTGCAAGTCGCTATAGTGTTCCTCAAGAGACCCAGTACTTC. This translates into CASRYSVPQETQYF.

This clone was counted a few times. This chain uses TRBV27 with TRBJ1-2; 8 bases are shared with TRBD1. V shed 5 bases, J shed 4 bases, and the junction held 6 bases outside the gene matches. This CDR3 comprises 14 residues. Germline V gene sequence: CDR1 MNHEY, CDR2 SMNVEV (reference sequence). CDR3 amino acids: CASSPLTGGYGYTF. DNA of the CDR3: TGTGCCAGCAGTCCTCTAACAGGGGGCTATGGCTACACCTTC.